The T cell receptor (beta chain) described here comes from a study of cytomegalovirus exposure and HLA in healthy donors (TCRdb year 2017). With regard to the full study: An earlier analysis of a few hundred of the donors reported roughly 300 Gb of sequence data and 117 million unique TCR beta sequences obtained from about 179 million T cells. The study used immunosequencing to profile the T cell repertoires of approximately 630 subjects and linked those repertoires to cytomegalovirus serostatus. HLA typing included class I and class II loci at four-digit resolution. In a later analysis, previously published TCR beta repertoires from roughly 710 donors were re-analyzed and high-resolution HLA genotyping was added so that TCR occurrence patterns could be studied. Rather than using new phenotypic data, the later analysis identified candidate immune exposures from TCR beta sequences and from how often those sequences occurred across donors. In a later genetic analysis, genome-wide SNP genotypes for about three fifths of the 666 donors were used, and that subset was treated as a discovery cohort. Five DR-DQ haplotypes were handled as single units for association and clustering because linkage in the cohort was strong. The aim of the study was to test whether cataloging public T cell receptors could identify signatures of past pathogen exposure. Besides the first cohort of 666 subjects, a separate validation cohort made up of 120 or so different subjects was used. Of the roughly 400 genotyped donors, 65% to 90% fell in the genetic ancestry cluster associated with self-reported Caucasian donors. All discovery cohort repertoires had been generated using a single sequencing platform. An earlier analysis of fewer than 700 of the donors applied high-throughput TCR beta sequencing to assess whether each TCR beta V gene segment acted as functional or pseudogenic. An early release that covered fewer than 800 HLA-typed donors contained approximately 290 gigabases of sequencing data and some 87 million unique TCR sequences. Alongside the repertoire data, information on donor age, sex, ethnicity and CMV serostatus was compiled. To predict cytomegalovirus infection status, the study combined high-throughput TCR immunosequencing, statistical association of individual TCRs with disease status, and machine learning. Among 300 to 500 genotyped donors of the cohort, an average of approximately 200,000 unique TCR beta nucleotide sequences was sequenced per donor, of which roughly 17% were non-productive. The number of donors typed differed by locus, with 629-630 for A, B, C, DRB1 and DQB1, 522 for DQA1, 606 for DPA1, and roughly 450 for DPB1. The research as a whole found: The only immune exposure information available for the cohort was CMV serostatus. The earlier analysis of a few hundred of the donors excluded approximately 15 rarely observed V segments, including chromosome 9 orphons, because counts were too low. According to a later analysis, TCR association rates differed among HLA loci, with DRB1 alleles showing the most associated TCRs and HLA-C alleles showing the fewest. Sequencing depth was assumed to be roughly uniform across donors in the presence/absence analyses, though that assumption may not hold. In an earlier analysis of roughly 500 of the donors, most TCR beta V segments appeared in productive rearrangements about 90% or about 30% of the time, broadly matching IMGT annotations. This cohort had only TCR beta chains sequenced, and the lack of alpha or paired-chain data limited which features could be detected. A few of the identified cytomegalovirus-associated TCR beta chains were confirmed in vitro to be specific for cytomegalovirus antigens. Because some donors lacked HLA typing at each locus, the association tests relied only on the typed subset. In a later genetic analysis, a missense DCLRE1C variant was associated with V-gene and J-gene trimming of TCR beta chains, and the association was replicated in an independent cohort. While some public TCRs were present in many individuals, most TCR sequences turned up only very rarely across donors. In a later genetic analysis, fewer N-insertions in productive TCRs were reported among donors in an Asian-associated ancestry cluster than the approximately 670-donor mean. Linkage disequilibrium might explain the correlated functional status among segregating V segments, but an unknown experimental factor could not be excluded. Because the 87-base-pair reads could not distinguish some IMGT-functional V segments, including TRBV6-2 and TRBV6-3, those segments were excluded. It was suggested by the authors that the approach could potentially be generalized to other disease states and immunological phenotypes. In a later analysis, HLA-associated TCR beta chains were found to be more clonally expanded and to have lower generation probabilities than equally common non-associated chains. In a later analysis, most CMV-associated TCR beta chains were found to appear HLA-restricted, with HLA associations seemingly driven largely by CMV exposure. Specific HLA alleles were associated with 15,000 to 20,000 TCR beta sequences at a false discovery rate of 0.05 in a later analysis. The classifier was reported to diagnose cytomegalovirus status with high specificity and sensitivity in both the original and validation cohorts. A group of highly shared sequence variants was considered likely to be a technical artifact of the sequencing pipeline. Strong co-occurrence of HLA alleles, especially DR and DQ, made assigning TCR associations to individual alleles difficult. A later analysis reported that several top co-occurrence clusters appeared linked to parvovirus B19, influenza, CMV and Epstein-Barr virus. A further reported finding was that TCR beta sequences accurately predicted the HLA-A and HLA-B alleles for most subjects in the first cohort. In the study, 150 to 200 TCR beta chains were listed as associated with cytomegalovirus.

The cohort comprised hundreds of healthy bone marrow donors. At the time of sampling, every cohort member was nominally healthy, though immune exposures that went unrecorded were likely present. CMV serostatus was recorded as positive for roughly 290 and negative for about 50% of the 666 cohort members, whereas no CMV serostatus was recorded for the donor in question. A peripheral blood sample was collected from each donor, and TCR beta sequencing was performed on peripheral blood mononuclear cells. Genomic DNA extraction from the blood cell samples was performed with the Qiagen DNeasy Blood Extraction Kit. Sequences SGHVS (CDR1) and FQNEAQ (CDR2) are obtained from the germline V gene. V loses 2 bases at its end and J loses 4 bases; junction bases beyond the gene matches: 2. The CDR3 numbers 14 residues from cysteine through phenylalanine. Just the 42-base CDR3 DNA is kept, in frame starting at base 1.

This clone was observed once. Its antigen remains undetermined. No per-base quality is available; no much larger clone lies one base away. Preparation of the library involved the immunoSEQ multiplex PCR assay. A mixture of 60 forward primers for TCR Vbeta segments and 13 reverse primers for TCR Jbeta segments was used in the multiplex PCR. The CDR3 region of rearranged TCR beta genes was amplified from genomic DNA by a multiplex PCR assay. Amplified TCR beta libraries were sequenced as 87-base-pair reads on the Illumina HiSeq System. The published analysis was carried out like this. Across the 670 or so repertoires, a later analysis counted 80 million or so unique TCR beta chains, 9 million to 14 million of which were shared by at least two donors. Raw reads were error-corrected and collapsed into unique sequences by a nearest-neighbor algorithm in which closely related sequences were merged to remove PCR and sequencing errors. CDR3 sequences were aligned to IMGT reference sequences to assign V, D and J gene segments. Each retained sequence needed at least a six-nucleotide match to both a V gene segment and a J gene segment. A rearrangement was called productive if the CDR3 had no stop codons and remained in frame with V and J, and every other rearrangement was called non-productive. Following IMGT convention, CDR3 was defined as the stretch from the second conserved V-encoded cysteine to the conserved J-encoded phenylalanine. The earlier analysis of a few hundred of the donors excluded any sequence lacking an unambiguous match to a single V gene segment. In an earlier analysis of some 590 of the donors, a V segment was called functional when productive rearrangements were above 56.7%, and segregating when the standard deviation between donors exceeded 5%. A statistical classification framework was built to diagnose cytomegalovirus status from the catalog of TCR beta chain sequences. A later analysis assigned V and J genes by comparing TCR nucleotide sequences with IMGT/GENE-DB human TR gene sequences. In a later analysis, CDR3 sequences and most-parsimonious VDJ recombination scenarios were assigned using the TCRdist pipeline. In a later analysis, each TCR beta chain was defined by its CDR3 amino acid sequence together with its V-gene family, and reads without a unique V-gene family were excluded. A later analysis removed 592 highly shared, low-generation-probability nucleotide sequences to deal with suspected cross-contamination and a sequencing artifact. A later analysis calculated a clonal expansion index for each public chain from normalized within-repertoire ranks of inferred template counts. In a later analysis, generation probabilities were computed using a VDJ recombination model fitted to out-of-frame rearrangements, and the results were checked against IGoR. In a later analysis, TCR-TCR, TCR-HLA and TCR-CMV co-occurrence was scored with hypergeometric tests, and a repertoire-size bias correction was applied to TCR pairs. A later analysis estimated false discovery rates by permuting HLA or CMV assignments 20 times. In a later analysis, co-occurring TCRs were grouped with DBSCAN, and TCRdist sequence similarity was added when clustering was performed within HLA-allele-positive subsets. For co-occurrence clustering, repertoires with fewer than 30,000 or more than 120,000 public chains were excluded, along with roughly 5 repertoires with anomalous nucleotide sharing. The table was pulled from immuneACCESS by TCRdb, which kept in-frame rearrangements only. Such tables lose some clones; where checked, under half of the loss comes from unresolved V genes, and the rest has no known cause. That table gives V, J and clone size, and the DNA gave D and trimming. The table for this sample lists about 43,000 clones; approximately 60% of them were counted only once. The ten largest clonotypes hold approximately 9.3% of the sample.

This receptor was taken from a human donor in good health. The sequence joins TRBV7-8 to TRBJ1-1, with 9 bases aligning to TRBD1. The specimen sequenced was PBMCs. CDR3 region: CASSLRQGVTEAFF. The nucleotide sequence reads as follows: TGTGCCAGCAGCTTACGACAGGGGGTCACTGAAGCTTTCTTT.